This T cell receptor beta chain was sequenced during a study of blood T cells in healthy people across ages (dated by TCRdb to between 2015 and 2016). About the investigation overall: In model experiments, template switching captured about one uniquely barcoded TCR beta cDNA molecule for every two T cells. The study measured age-related changes in TCR beta repertoire diversity using deep sequencing normalized with unique cDNA molecular identifiers. Four age groups were formed from the donors: young (average approximately 16 years), middle-aged (approximately 40), aged (over 55) and long-lived (approximately 78). To avoid experimental bias, donors of different ages were randomly spread across the sequencing lanes. Using the same blood draw, the study looked at two additional independent replicas of 1 million unique cDNA reads for two donors, one aged 18 to 30 and the other aged 80 or older. Study-level results and caveats: Because donor CMV infection status was unknown, age-related changes in expanded clonotypes were potentially confounded. Compared with the aged group, the long-lived group had more naive CD4+ T cells, fewer expanded clones and increased TCR diversity, suggesting age selection. Observed TCR beta diversity per million T cells fell roughly linearly with age, and a significant reduction was already apparent by age approximately 41. Total diversity estimates from one million sequenced T cells were considered lower bounds and underestimates. Because profiling used bulk unsorted PBMCs, naive and antigen-experienced compartments could not be compared conclusively. A strong correlation was found between observed TCR beta diversity and the percentage of naive T cells measured by flow cytometry.

Points on this clonotype: Its cognate antigen has yet to be identified. The input lacks base qualities; no much larger clone sits a single base away.

Measured from the cysteine to the phenylalanine, the CDR3 is 12 residues long. The sequence is cut down to CDR3 DNA, 36 bases in frame from base 1. V was cut back by 4 bases and J by 0 bases, leaving a gap of 7 bases between them. CDR1 and CDR2, per the germline V gene, are SQVTM and ANQGSEA. The library was obtained by 5' RACE. Sequencing relied on an Illumina HiSeq 2500. A second roughly 6 to 12 cycle PCR used a sample-barcoded 5' primer and a J-beta primer mix. A template-switch 5' adaptor carrying 12 random nucleotides introduced a unique molecular identifier onto each TCR beta cDNA molecule. Each sample yielded at least 2.5 million CDR3-containing paired-end reads. All of the RNA was converted into first-strand cDNA using the Mint cDNA synthesis kit, with a TRBC-specific oligonucleotide serving as the primer. Following uracil-DNA glycosylase treatment, a first 18-cycle PCR with universal primers M1SS and BC2_uni_R was performed on all cDNA. Turning to the authors' computational methods: For normalization, 1 million high-quality reads were randomly selected from each sample, with every read carrying a distinct molecular identifier. Reads with shared molecular identifiers were discarded instead of being binned into consensus sequences. CDR3 identification, clonotype clustering and error correction used MiTCR with a Q25 quality threshold and the strictest error-elimination algorithm. A nonparametric unseen species model with Euler transformation was used to estimate lower-bound total TCR beta diversity. TCRdb took the public reads, trimmed them with fastp at Q25, ran MiXCR for clone calling and kept in-frame beta chains. Rows merge per CDR3 protein into single entries with the most common DNA and genes. TCRdb's processing, not the authors', yielded these V and J calls. Within this sample are about 760,000 distinct CDR3 sequences, with more than 55% of them counted one time only. The ten largest account for 20% to 30% of the sample.

Systemically healthy Caucasian individuals from Russia, 39 in total and aged about 6 to 100 years, were included as donors. Approximately 9.3 milliliters of peripheral blood were collected from each donor into EDTA-treated Vacutainer tubes. Ficoll-Paque density-gradient centrifugation was used to isolate PBMCs, with at least 7 million per sample. Total RNA, at least 6 micrograms per sample, was extracted from PBMCs with Trizol reagent. For every donor, an aliquot of PBMCs went through flow cytometry to measure the percentages of naive CD45RAhigh/CD27high T cells. Material for sequencing was blood. The TCR comes from a man aged 35 to 55 in good health. The chain links TRBV29-1 with TRBJ2-7; the D gene identity is not certain. The CDR3 in this case is CSVVEYSYEQYF. The DNA reads as follows: TGCAGCGTTGTTGAGTACTCCTACGAGCAGTACTTC.